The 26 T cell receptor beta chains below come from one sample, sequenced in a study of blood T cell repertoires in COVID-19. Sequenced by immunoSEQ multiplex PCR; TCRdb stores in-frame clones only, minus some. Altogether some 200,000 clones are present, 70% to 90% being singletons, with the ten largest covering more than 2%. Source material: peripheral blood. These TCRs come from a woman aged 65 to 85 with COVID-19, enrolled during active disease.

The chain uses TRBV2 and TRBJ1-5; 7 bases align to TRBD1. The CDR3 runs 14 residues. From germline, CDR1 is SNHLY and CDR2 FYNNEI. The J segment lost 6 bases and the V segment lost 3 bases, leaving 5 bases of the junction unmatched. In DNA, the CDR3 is TGTGCCAGCAGTGACTCAGGGGGGACTCAGCCCCAGCATTTT. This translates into CASSDSGGTQPQHF.

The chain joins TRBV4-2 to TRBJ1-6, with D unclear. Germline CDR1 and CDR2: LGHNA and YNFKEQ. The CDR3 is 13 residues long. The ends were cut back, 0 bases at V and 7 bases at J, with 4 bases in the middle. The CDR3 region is CASSQDGNSPLHF. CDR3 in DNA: TGTGCCAGCAGCCAAGACGGGAATTCACCCCTCCACTTT.

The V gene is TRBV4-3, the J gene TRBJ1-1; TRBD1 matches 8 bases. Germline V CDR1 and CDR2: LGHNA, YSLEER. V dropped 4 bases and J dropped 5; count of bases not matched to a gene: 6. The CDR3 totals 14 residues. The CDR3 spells CASSPSDRDTEAFF. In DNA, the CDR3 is TGCGCCAGCAGCCCGTCGGACAGGGATACTGAAGCTTTCTTT.

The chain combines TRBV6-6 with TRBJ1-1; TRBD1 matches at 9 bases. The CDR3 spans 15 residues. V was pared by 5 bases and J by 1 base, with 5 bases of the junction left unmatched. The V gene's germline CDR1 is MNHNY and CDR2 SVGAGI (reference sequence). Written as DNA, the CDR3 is TGTGCCAGCAGTACTCCGGGACAGGGGAACACTGAAGCTTTCTTT. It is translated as CASSTPGQGNTEAFF.

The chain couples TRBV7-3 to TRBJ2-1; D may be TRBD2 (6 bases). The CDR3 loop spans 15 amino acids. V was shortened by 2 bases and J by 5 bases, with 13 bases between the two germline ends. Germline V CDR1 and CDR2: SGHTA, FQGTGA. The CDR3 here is CASSLGVSGDNEQFF. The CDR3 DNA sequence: TGTGCCAGCAGCTTAGGGGTTTCGGGGGACAATGAGCAGTTCTTC.

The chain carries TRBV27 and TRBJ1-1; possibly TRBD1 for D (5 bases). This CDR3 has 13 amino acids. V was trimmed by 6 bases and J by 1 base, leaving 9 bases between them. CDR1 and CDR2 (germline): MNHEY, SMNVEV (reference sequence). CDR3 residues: CASSLDRNTEAFF. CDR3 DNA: TGTGCCAGCAGCCTCGACAGGAACACTGAAGCTTTCTTT.

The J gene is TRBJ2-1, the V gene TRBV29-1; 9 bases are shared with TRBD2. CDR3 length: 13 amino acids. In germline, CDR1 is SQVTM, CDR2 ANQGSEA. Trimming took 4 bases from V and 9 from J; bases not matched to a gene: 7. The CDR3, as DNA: TGCAGCGTTGTTACTAGCGGGTTGGGTGAGCAGTTCTTC. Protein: CSVVTSGLGEQFF.

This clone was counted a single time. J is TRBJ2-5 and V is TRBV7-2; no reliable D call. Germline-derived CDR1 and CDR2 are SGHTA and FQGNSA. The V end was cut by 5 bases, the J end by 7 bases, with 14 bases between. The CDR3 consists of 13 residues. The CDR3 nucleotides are TGTGCCAGCAGCGAGCCACAGAAAGGGACCCAGTACTTC. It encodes CASSEPQKGTQYF.

CDR3: CASSTGLAGVSTGELFF. The CDR3 DNA sequence: TGCGCCAGCAGCACGGGACTAGCGGGAGTTAGTACCGGGGAGCTGTTTTTT. The V call is TRBV5-1, the J call TRBJ2-2, with 14 bases that match TRBD2. This CDR3 is 17 amino acids long. With 4 bases clipped from V and 5 bases from J, the junction kept 7 bases outside the gene matches. CDR1 and CDR2 (germline): SGHRS, YFSETQ.

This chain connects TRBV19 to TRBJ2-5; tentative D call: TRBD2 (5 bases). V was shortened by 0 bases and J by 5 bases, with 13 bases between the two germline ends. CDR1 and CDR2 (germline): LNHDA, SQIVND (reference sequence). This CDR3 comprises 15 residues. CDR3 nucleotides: TGTGCCAGTAGTATAGAGGGAGTAGAATGGGAGACCCAGTACTTC. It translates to CASSIEGVEWETQYF.

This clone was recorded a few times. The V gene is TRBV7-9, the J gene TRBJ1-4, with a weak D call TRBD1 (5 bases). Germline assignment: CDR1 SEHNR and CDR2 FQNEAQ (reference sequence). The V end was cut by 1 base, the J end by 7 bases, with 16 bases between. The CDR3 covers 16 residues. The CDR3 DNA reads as TGTGCCAGCAGCTTAGTAATCTGGGGGACTGGTGAAAAACTGTTTTTT. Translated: CASSLVIWGTGEKLFF.

CDR3 in amino acids: CASSHKAARSGDTQYF. CDR3 nucleotides: TGCGCCAGCAGCCACAAGGCTGCTAGAAGCGGCGATACGCAGTATTTT. The V and J genes are TRBV4-3 and TRBJ2-3, with D perhaps matching TRBD2 (5 bases). The CDR3 is 16 residues long. CDR1 LGHNA and CDR2 YSLEER come from the germline V gene. With 3 bases removed from V and 6 bases from J, the gap between germline ends came to 19 bases.

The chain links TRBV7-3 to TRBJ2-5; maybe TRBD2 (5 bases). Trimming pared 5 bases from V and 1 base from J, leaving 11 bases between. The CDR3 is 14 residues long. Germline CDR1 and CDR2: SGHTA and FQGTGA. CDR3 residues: CASSPLGGQETQYF. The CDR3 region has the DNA TGTGCCAGCAGCCCGCTAGGAGGCCAAGAGACCCAGTACTTC.

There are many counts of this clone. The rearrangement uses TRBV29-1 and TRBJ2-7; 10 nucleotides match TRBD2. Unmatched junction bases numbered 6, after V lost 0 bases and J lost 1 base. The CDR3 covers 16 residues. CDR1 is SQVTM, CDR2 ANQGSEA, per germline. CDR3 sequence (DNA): TGCAGCGTTGAAGATTTCTCACTAGCGGGATCCTACGAGCAGTACTTC. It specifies CSVEDFSLAGSYEQYF.

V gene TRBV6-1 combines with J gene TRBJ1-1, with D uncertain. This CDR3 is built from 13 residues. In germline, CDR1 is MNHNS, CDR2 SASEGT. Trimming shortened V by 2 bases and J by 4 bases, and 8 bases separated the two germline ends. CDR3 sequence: CASSEMSITEAFF. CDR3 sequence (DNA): TGTGCCAGCAGTGAAATGTCTATCACTGAAGCTTTCTTT.

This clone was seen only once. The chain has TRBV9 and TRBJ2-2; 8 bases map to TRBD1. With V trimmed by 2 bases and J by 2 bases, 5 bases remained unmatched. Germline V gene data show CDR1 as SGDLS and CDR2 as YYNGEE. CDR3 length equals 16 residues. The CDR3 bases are TGTGCCAGCAGCGTCAGTGGACAGGGTAACACCGGGGAGCTGTTTTTT. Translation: CASSVSGQGNTGELFF.

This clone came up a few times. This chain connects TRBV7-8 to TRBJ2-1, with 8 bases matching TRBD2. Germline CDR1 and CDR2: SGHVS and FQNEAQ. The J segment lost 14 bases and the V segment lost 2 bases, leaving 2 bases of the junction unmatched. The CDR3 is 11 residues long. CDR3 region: CASSLREGEFF. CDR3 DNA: TGTGCCAGCAGCTTACGGGAGGGGGAGTTCTTC.

The CDR3 DNA follows: TGTGCCAGTAGTTCGAGGGCCCGGTGGGGCACAGATACGCAGTATTTT. Translated: CASSSRARWGTDTQYF. The chain uses TRBV19 and TRBJ2-3, with TRBD2 as a possible D gene (5 bases). Trimming pared 5 bases from V and 1 base from J, leaving 16 bases between. CDR3 length: 16 residues. Looked up from germline, CDR1 is LNHDA and CDR2 is SQIVND (reference sequence).

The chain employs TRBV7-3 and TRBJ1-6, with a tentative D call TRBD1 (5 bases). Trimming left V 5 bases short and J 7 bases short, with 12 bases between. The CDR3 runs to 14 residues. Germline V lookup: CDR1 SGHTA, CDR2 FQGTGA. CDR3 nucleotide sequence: TGTGCCAGCAGCGCAGACGGGGGAAATTCACCCCTCCACTTT. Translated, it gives CASSADGGNSPLHF.

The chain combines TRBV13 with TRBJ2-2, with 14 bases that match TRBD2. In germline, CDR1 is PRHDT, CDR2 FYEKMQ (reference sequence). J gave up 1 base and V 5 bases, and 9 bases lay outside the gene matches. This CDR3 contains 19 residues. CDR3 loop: CASSPGTSGRYRNTGELFF. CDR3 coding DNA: TGTGCCAGCAGCCCCGGGACTAGCGGGAGATATCGGAACACCGGGGAGCTGTTTTTT. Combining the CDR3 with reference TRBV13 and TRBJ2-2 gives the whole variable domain AAGVIQSPRHLIKEKRETATLKCYPIPRHDTVYWYQQGPGQDPQFLISFYEKMQSDKGSIPDRFSAQQFSDYHSELNMSSLELGDSALYFCASSPGTSGRYRNTGELFFGEGSRLTVL.

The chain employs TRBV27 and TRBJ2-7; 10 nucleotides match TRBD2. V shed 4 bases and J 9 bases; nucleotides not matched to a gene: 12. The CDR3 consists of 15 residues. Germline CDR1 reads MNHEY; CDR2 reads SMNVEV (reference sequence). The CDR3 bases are TGTGCCAGCAGTTCTCAAGCGGGAGGGCCGTTGGGGCAGTACTTC. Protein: CASSSQAGGPLGQYF.

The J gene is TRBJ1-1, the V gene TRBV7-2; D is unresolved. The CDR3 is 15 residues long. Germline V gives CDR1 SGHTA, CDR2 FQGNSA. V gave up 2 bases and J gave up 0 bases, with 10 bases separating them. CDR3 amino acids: CASSLFADMNTEAFF. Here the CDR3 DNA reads TGTGCCAGCAGCTTATTCGCAGACATGAACACTGAAGCTTTCTTT.

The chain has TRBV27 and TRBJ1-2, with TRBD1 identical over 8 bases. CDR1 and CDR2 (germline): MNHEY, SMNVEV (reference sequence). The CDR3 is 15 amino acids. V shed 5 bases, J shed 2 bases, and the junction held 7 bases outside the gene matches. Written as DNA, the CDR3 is TGTGCCAGCAGTACAAGGACAGGGTTGAACTATGGCTACACCTTC. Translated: CASSTRTGLNYGYTF.

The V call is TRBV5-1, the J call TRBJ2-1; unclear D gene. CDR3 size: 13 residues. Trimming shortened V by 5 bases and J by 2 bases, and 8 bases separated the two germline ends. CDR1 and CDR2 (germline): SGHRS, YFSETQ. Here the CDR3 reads CASSGFTYNEQFF. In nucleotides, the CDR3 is TGCGCCAGCAGTGGCTTTACCTACAATGAGCAGTTCTTC.

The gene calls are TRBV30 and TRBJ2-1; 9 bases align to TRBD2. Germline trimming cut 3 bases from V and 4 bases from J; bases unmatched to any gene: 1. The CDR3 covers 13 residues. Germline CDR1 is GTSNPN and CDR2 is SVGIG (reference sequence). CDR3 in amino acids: CAWRLAGYNEQFF. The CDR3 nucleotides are TGTGCCTGGAGGCTAGCGGGGTACAATGAGCAGTTCTTC.

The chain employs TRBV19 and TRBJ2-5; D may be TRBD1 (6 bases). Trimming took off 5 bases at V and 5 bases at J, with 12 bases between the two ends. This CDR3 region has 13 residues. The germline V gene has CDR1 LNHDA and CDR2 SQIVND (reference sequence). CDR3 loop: CASSPGTLETQYF. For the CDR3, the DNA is TGTGCCAGTAGTCCCGGGACACTCGAGACCCAGTACTTC.